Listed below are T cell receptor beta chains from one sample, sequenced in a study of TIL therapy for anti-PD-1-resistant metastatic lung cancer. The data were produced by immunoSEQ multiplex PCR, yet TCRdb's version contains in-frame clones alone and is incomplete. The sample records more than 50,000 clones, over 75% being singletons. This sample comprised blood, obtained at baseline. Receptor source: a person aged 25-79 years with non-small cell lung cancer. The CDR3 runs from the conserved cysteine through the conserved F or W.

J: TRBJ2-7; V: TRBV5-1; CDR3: CASSLAGTGGYEQYF
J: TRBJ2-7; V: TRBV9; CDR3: CASSVSGYEQYF
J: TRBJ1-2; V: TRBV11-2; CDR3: CASSLDGNRGVNGYTF
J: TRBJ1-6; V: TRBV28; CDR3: CASSSAGRHSPLHF
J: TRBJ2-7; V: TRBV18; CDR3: CASSPYTGTGGARYEQYF
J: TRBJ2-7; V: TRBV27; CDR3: CASSSSGPYEQYF
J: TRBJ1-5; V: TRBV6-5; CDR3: CASGQPYSNQPQHF
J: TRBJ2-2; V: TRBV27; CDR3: CASSGDRGLTGELFF
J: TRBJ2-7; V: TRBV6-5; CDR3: CASSGLAAGEEEQYF
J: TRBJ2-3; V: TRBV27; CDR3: CASSFNSLAGATDTQYF